This is a list of T cell receptor beta chains from one sample in a study of T-cell memory formation after mild COVID-19. TCRdb reprocessed the 5' RACE reads with MiXCR, giving one entry per CDR3 protein. The sample has fewer than 400,000 distinct CDR3 sequences, 16% seen once. The specimen sequenced was PBMCs or a T cell subset sorted from them (not recorded which). These receptors all come from a man between 18 and 29 years old who had mild COVID-19 (a few samples of this study predate the infection). Cell type and time point are not known. CDR3s include the opening cysteine and the closing phenylalanine or tryptophan. The D gene is left open where the match is weak. Size is stated for part of the rows, as once, few or many counts, or as a class when the clone is expanded.

clone_size	v_call	j_call	d_call	cdr3_aa	cdr3_nt
.	TRBV4-3	TRBJ1-2	.	CASSQRNYGYTF	TGCGCCAGCAGCCAGAGGAACTATGGCTACACCTTC
.	TRBV7-2	TRBJ1-6	TRBD1	CASSLRDSFNSPLHF	TGTGCCAGCAGCTTGCGGGACAGTTTTAATTCACCCCTCCACTTT
.	TRBV25-1	TRBJ1-6	.	CASSEGGYNSPLHF	TGTGCCAGCAGTGAAGGTGGATATAATTCACCCCTCCACTTT
.	TRBV4-3	TRBJ1-2	TRBD1	CASSEGTGNNYGYTF	TGCGCCAGCAGCGAAGGGACAGGGAATAACTATGGCTACACCTTC
few	TRBV6-9	TRBJ2-3	.	CASRSRGSGDTQYF	TGTGCCAGCAGATCCCGTGGGTCCGGGGATACGCAGTATTTT
.	TRBV5-1	TRBJ1-1	TRBD1	CASSLRTGTGTEAFF	TGCGCCAGCAGCTTACGGACAGGCACGGGCACTGAAGCTTTCTTT
.	TRBV9	TRBJ2-5	TRBD1	CASSVTPEGARETQYF	TGTGCCAGCAGCGTAACTCCCGAGGGGGCGCGGGAGACCCAGTACTTC
.	TRBV12-5	TRBJ2-2	.	CASGLVPPGSGELFF	TGTGCTAGTGGTTTGGTACCGCCCGGCTCCGGGGAGCTGTTTTTT
.	TRBV7-9	TRBJ1-1	.	CASSLALLYRVDTEAFF	TGTGCCAGCAGCTTAGCGCTGTTGTACAGGGTGGACACTGAAGCTTTCTTT
.	TRBV6-2/TRBV6-3	TRBJ1-2	.	CASRLRMGTYGYTF	TGTGCCAGCAGATTGAGGATGGGGACCTATGGCTACACCTTC
.	TRBV3-1	TRBJ2-3	.	CASSQDKGLSTDTQYF	TGTGCCAGCAGCCAAGATAAGGGGCTGAGCACAGATACGCAGTATTTT
few	TRBV4-1	TRBJ2-5	TRBD2	CASTIAGGPQETQYF	TGCGCCAGCACGATAGCGGGGGGTCCCCAAGAGACCCAGTACTTC
few	TRBV14	TRBJ2-1	.	CASSQENWGVSEQFF	TGTGCCAGCAGCCAAGAAAATTGGGGGGTTAGTGAGCAGTTCTTC
.	TRBV5-1	TRBJ1-2	.	CASSMSRESNYGYTF	TGCGCCAGCAGCATGTCCAGAGAATCTAACTATGGCTACACCTTC
few	TRBV3-1	TRBJ2-7	.	CASSWGQGSSYEQYF	TGTGCCAGCAGCTGGGGCCAGGGGAGCTCCTACGAGCAGTACTTC
few	TRBV3-1	TRBJ2-5	TRBD1	CASSLIEGAGETQYF	TGTGCCAGCAGCCTCATCGAGGGGGCCGGAGAGACCCAGTACTTC
few	TRBV5-4	TRBJ2-3	.	CASSLATDNTDTQYF	TGTGCCAGCAGCTTGGCTACAGATAACACAGATACGCAGTATTTT
few	TRBV6-2/TRBV6-3	TRBJ2-2	.	CASSPPLSSGVTGELFF	TGTGCCAGCAGTCCCCCGTTGAGTAGCGGCGTCACCGGGGAGCTGTTTTTT
.	TRBV10-3	TRBJ2-3	TRBD2	CACLAGNSNTQYF	TGTGCCTGCTTAGCGGGGAATTCAAATACGCAGTATTTT
.	TRBV11-2	TRBJ2-5	.	CASSLDIAQYF	TGTGCCAGCAGCTTAGATATAGCCCAGTACTTC
once	TRBV27	TRBJ2-7	.	CASSFSQGGYEQYF	TGTGCCAGCAGTTTCAGTCAGGGCGGCTACGAGCAGTACTTC
.	TRBV2	TRBJ2-1	.	CASRRWAGNEQFF	TGTGCCAGCAGGCGTTGGGCGGGTAATGAGCAGTTCTTC
.	TRBV10-3	TRBJ2-2	TRBD2	CAISAGTSGGRNTGELFF	TGTGCCATCAGTGCCGGGACTAGCGGGGGGAGGAACACCGGGGAGCTGTTTTTT
.	TRBV20-1	TRBJ1-5	TRBD1	CSAMGQGNQPQHF	TGCAGTGCTATGGGACAGGGGAATCAGCCCCAGCATTTT
.	TRBV7-9	TRBJ1-2	.	CASSLGTVGYTF	TGTGCCAGCAGCTTGGGCACGGTAGGCTACACCTTC
.	TRBV2	TRBJ1-5	.	CASDREDNQPQHF	TGTGCCAGCGACCGGGAGGACAATCAGCCCCAGCATTTT
.	TRBV20-1	TRBJ1-2	.	CSARRGFGYGYTF	TGCAGTGCGCGCCGGGGTTTTGGCTATGGCTACACCTTC
few	TRBV7-2	TRBJ1-5	.	CASSLGSGVGDQPQHF	TGTGCCAGCAGCTTAGGCTCCGGGGTTGGGGATCAGCCCCAGCATTTT
.	TRBV6-5	TRBJ2-1	.	CASSWRANSYNEQFF	TGTGCCAGCAGTTGGAGGGCGAACTCCTACAATGAGCAGTTCTTC
.	TRBV29-1	TRBJ2-5	.	CSGGGLQETQYF	TGCAGCGGGGGTGGGCTACAAGAGACCCAGTACTTC
many	TRBV5-1	TRBJ2-1	TRBD1	CASSLVGTGSDEQFF	TGCGCCAGCAGCTTGGTCGGGACAGGGTCAGATGAGCAGTTCTTC
.	TRBV7-2	TRBJ2-5	.	CASSRDRTRETQYF	TGTGCCAGCAGCCGAGACAGGACTAGGGAGACCCAGTACTTC
few	TRBV20-1	TRBJ2-3	TRBD2	CSAKGLAGPDTQYF	TGCAGTGCTAAGGGACTAGCGGGTCCAGATACGCAGTATTTT
.	TRBV5-1	TRBJ2-5	.	CASSFSGEVQYF	TGCGCCAGCAGCTTTTCCGGGGAGGTCCAGTACTTC
.	TRBV27	TRBJ1-2	TRBD1	CASKTGGEGYTF	TGTGCCAGCAAAACAGGGGGGGAAGGCTACACCTTC
few	TRBV3-1	TRBJ2-6	.	CASSQAGYSGANVLTF	TGTGCCAGCAGCCAGGCCGGCTACTCTGGGGCCAACGTCCTGACTTTC
many	TRBV5-4	TRBJ2-5	TRBD1	CASSRQGAVETQYF	TGTGCCAGCAGCAGACAGGGAGCGGTAGAGACCCAGTACTTC
many	TRBV24-1	TRBJ2-2	TRBD1	CATGTGDTGELFF	TGTGCCACCGGGACAGGGGACACCGGGGAGCTGTTTTTT
.	TRBV18	TRBJ1-2	.	CASSPAPGPMGGYTF	TGTGCCAGCTCACCAGCTCCGGGTCCCATGGGGGGCTACACCTTC
.	TRBV5-1	TRBJ2-7	TRBD2	CASSPAASGDYEQYF	TGCGCCAGCAGCCCGGCGGCTAGCGGGGACTACGAGCAGTACTTC
.	TRBV4-1	TRBJ1-5	.	CASSQETAGNQPQHF	TGCGCCAGCAGCCAAGAAACAGCCGGAAATCAGCCCCAGCATTTT
few	TRBV12-5	TRBJ2-3	.	CASGSRSDTQYF	TGTGCTAGTGGTTCCAGGTCAGATACGCAGTATTTT
few	TRBV21-1	TRBJ2-5	.	CASTGQGQETQYF	TGTGCCAGCACCGGACAGGGGCAAGAGACCCAGTACTTC
.	TRBV20-1	TRBJ2-1	.	CSARAADYNEQFF	TGCAGTGCTAGAGCGGCGGACTACAATGAGCAGTTCTTC
.	TRBV14	TRBJ2-5	.	CASSQGFGTQYF	TGTGCCAGCAGCCAAGGGTTTGGGACCCAGTACTTC
few	TRBV4-1	TRBJ2-5	.	CASSHPRKETQYF	TGCGCCAGCAGCCATCCACGGAAGGAGACCCAGTACTTC
few	TRBV9	TRBJ1-1	.	CASSNQQGVTEAFF	TGTGCCAGCAGCAATCAACAGGGTGTCACTGAAGCTTTCTTT
few	TRBV7-6	TRBJ1-4	TRBD1	CASSEQGAWTTNEKLFF	TGTGCCAGCAGCGAACAGGGGGCGTGGACAACTAATGAAAAACTGTTTTTT
few	TRBV27	TRBJ1-2	.	CASSYRTPNYGYTF	TGTGCCAGCAGTTACCGGACACCTAACTATGGCTACACCTTC
few	TRBV9	TRBJ2-3	.	CASSVAPDTDTQYF	TGTGCCAGCAGCGTAGCTCCTGACACAGATACGCAGTATTTT
many	TRBV12-3/TRBV12-4	TRBJ2-7	.	CASSFTTSYEQYF	TGTGCCAGCAGTTTTACAACCTCCTACGAGCAGTACTTC
few	TRBV4-3	TRBJ2-7	.	CASSLQQGYHYEQYF	TGCGCCAGCAGCCTACAACAGGGATATCACTACGAGCAGTACTTC
.	TRBV7-6	TRBJ1-4	.	CASSLGGASGEKLFF	TGTGCCAGCAGCTTAGGAGGGGCCTCGGGGGAAAAACTGTTTTTT
few	TRBV24-1	TRBJ2-5	TRBD2	CATSDSRGGKTQYF	TGTGCCACCAGTGATTCCCGGGGGGGAAAGACCCAGTACTTC
.	TRBV29-1	TRBJ2-1	.	CSVEEGFGEQFF	TGCAGCGTTGAAGAAGGCTTCGGTGAGCAGTTCTTC
.	TRBV29-1	TRBJ1-1	TRBD1	CSVSGQGGTEAFF	TGCAGCGTTTCCGGACAGGGAGGGACTGAAGCTTTCTTT
.	TRBV10-1	TRBJ1-2	.	CASSGCGDTF	TGCGCCAGCAGTGGTTGCGGGGACACCTTC
few	TRBV5-6	TRBJ2-7	.	CASGRSSYEQYF	TGTGCCTCGGGGCGGTCCTCCTACGAGCAGTACTTC
many	TRBV4-3	TRBJ1-2	TRBD1	CASSHDRGSYGYTF	TGCGCCAGCAGCCACGACAGGGGATCATATGGCTACACCTTC